Each of the 21 T cell receptor beta chains below was sequenced from the same sample in a study of vaccination effects on CD4 cells after COVID-19 (dated 2022 in TCRdb). Libraries were prepared through the immunoSEQ multiplex PCR assay. The source is immuneACCESS, and TCRdb retained only in-frame sequences with V and J called. Part of the clones is not carried over; for the studies checked, unresolved V genes explain less than half of this, and the remainder is unexplained. The sample table contains about 28,000 clones; only one count was recorded for under 85% of them. Roughly 30% of the sample rests with the top ten. The ViraFEST assay stimulated PBMC with viral peptide pools and then used TCR sequencing to identify antigen-specific CD4+ T cell clonotypes by expansion. After around ten days of culture, CD4+ T cells were isolated with the EasySep CD4+ T cell isolation kit. The absence of prior SARS-CoV-2 infection in healthy vaccine recipients was confirmed by negative nucleocapsid antibodies before and after vaccination.

These TCRs are of unknown antigen specificity. The input for sequencing was CD4+ T cells from PBMCs cultured with SARS-CoV-2 spike peptides, taken before COVID-19 vaccination. Per the publication, the cell subset or site label means: SARS-CoV-2 spike overlapping peptide pool stimulation. These receptors were collected from a human donor who received a COVID-19 vaccine.

The chain employs TRBV28 and TRBJ2-5, with 10 nucleotides matching TRBD1. With 7 bases clipped from V and 4 bases from J, the junction kept 9 bases outside the gene matches. This CDR3 spans 15 amino acids. Looked up from germline, CDR1 is MDHEN and CDR2 is SYDVKM. CDR3 sequence: CASTLAGTGVETQYF. CDR3 DNA sequence: TGTGCCAGCACCCTTGCCGGGACAGGGGTAGAGACCCAGTACTTC. The variable domain in full, completed from reference TRBV28 and TRBJ2-5, reads DVKVTQSSRYLVKRTGEKVFLECVQDMDHENMFWYRQDPGLGLRLIYFSYDVKMKEKGDIPEGYSVSREKKERFSLILESASTNQTSMYLCASTLAGTGVETQYFGPGTRLLVL.

This chain links TRBV2 with TRBJ2-7; D is unresolved. The CDR3 totals 12 residues. Germline V lookup: CDR1 SNHLY, CDR2 FYNNEI. Trimming stripped 2 bases from V and 3 bases from J, with 5 bases between. CDR3 nucleotides: TGTGCCAGCAGTGAATACGGCTACGAGCAGTACTTC. It specifies CASSEYGYEQYF.

This sequence joins TRBV4-1 and TRBJ1-5; no reliable D call. V was cut by 0 bases and J by 3 bases, with 9 bases left in between. The CDR3 spans 15 residues. Germline V gives CDR1 MGHRA, CDR2 YSYEKL. CDR3 DNA sequence: TGCGCCAGCAGCCAAGATTCCGGTTCCAATCAGCCCCAGCATTTT. It is translated as CASSQDSGSNQPQHF.

V is TRBV27 and J is TRBJ2-1; D gene ambiguous. Trimming pared 0 bases from V and 6 bases from J, leaving 12 bases between. Germline lookup yields CDR1 MNHEY and CDR2 SMNVEV (reference sequence). The CDR3 spans 15 residues. DNA of the CDR3: TGTGCCAGCAGTTTATCTCGCCTAGTGAGCAATGAGCAGTTCTTC. Residues: CASSLSRLVSNEQFF.

The rearrangement joins TRBV15 to TRBJ1-1, with TRBD1 identical over 7 bases. J gave up 0 bases and V 3 bases, and 1 base lay outside the gene matches. The CDR3 contains 14 residues. CDR1 is LNHNV and CDR2 is YYDKDF in the germline V gene (reference sequence). The CDR3 sequence is CATSRGQLNTEAFF. The CDR3 DNA reads as TGTGCCACCAGCAGGGGACAGTTGAACACTGAAGCTTTCTTT.

The rearrangement joins TRBV19 to TRBJ2-2; 7 bases line up with TRBD2. CDR1 LNHDA and CDR2 SQIVND come from the germline V gene (reference sequence). With V trimmed by 8 bases and J by 7 bases, 1 base remained unmatched. CDR3 length: 11 amino acids. The CDR3 coding sequence is TGTGCCAGTCGGACTAGCGGGGAGCTGTTTTTT. Its protein product is CASRTSGELFF.

The CDR3 DNA follows: TGTGCCAGCAGTGAAGCGGTCCGACTGGGTGGCTACACCTTC. As protein: CASSEAVRLGGYTF. V usage is TRBV2 and J usage is TRBJ1-2, with D unresolved. Germline loops: CDR1 SNHLY, CDR2 FYNNEI. The CDR3 is made up of 14 amino acids. Trimming left V 0 bases short and J 7 bases short, with 12 bases between. The variable domain in full, with the rest retrieved from reference TRBV2 and TRBJ1-2, is EPEVTQTPSHQVTQMGQEVILRCVPISNHLYFYWYRQILGQKVEFLVSFYNNEISEKSEIFDDQFSVERPDGSNFTLKIRSTKLEDSAMYFCASSEAVRLGGYTFGSGTRLTVV.

J is TRBJ2-7 and V is TRBV5-6; possibly TRBD2 for D (6 bases). From germline, CDR1 is SGHDT and CDR2 YYEEEE. The CDR3 totals 14 residues. With 7 bases removed from V and 2 bases from J, the gap between germline ends came to 16 bases. CDR3 nucleotide sequence: TGTGCCAGCGCCCCTTGGGGCGGGGCCTACGAGCAGTACTTC. It codes for CASAPWGGAYEQYF.

This chain connects TRBV24-1 to TRBJ1-2; D is uncertain. Germline V gene sequence: CDR1 KGHDR, CDR2 SFDVKD. The CDR3 contains 10 residues. V was trimmed by 8 bases and J by 13 bases, leaving 13 bases between them. CDR3 sequence: CATKDSSSTF. CDR3 sequence (DNA): TGTGCCACCAAGGACTCTTCAAGCACCTTC.

This clone was seen only once. The CDR3 region has the DNA TGTGCCAGCACGGTGTACACTGAAGCTTTCTTT. Translation: CASTVYTEAFF. V gene TRBV2 combines with J gene TRBJ1-1; D unresolved. The germline gives CDR1 SNHLY, CDR2 FYNNEI. Deletions cut 7 bases from V and 3 bases from J, with 6 bases between. This CDR3 has 11 amino acids.

This clone was seen a few times. V is TRBV6-4 and J is TRBJ1-2, with D possibly matching TRBD1 (6 bases). This CDR3 contains 14 residues. Trimming left V 3 bases short and J 4 bases short, with 12 bases between. Germline CDR1 MRHNA, CDR2 SNTAGT. CDR3 loop: CASSEVAGAYGYTF. CDR3 nucleotides: TGTGCCAGCAGTGAGGTCGCAGGGGCCTATGGCTACACCTTC.

This clone was observed a few times. This chain connects TRBV3-1 (or the pseudogene TRBV3-2) to TRBJ2-7; D is unresolved. The CDR3 totals 15 residues. Germline assignment: CDR1 LGHDT and CDR2 YNNKEL (reference sequence). Trimming stripped 2 bases from V and 0 bases from J, with 11 bases between. The CDR3 here is CASSQSWADSYEQYF. CDR3 nucleotides: TGTGCCAGCAGCCAAAGTTGGGCGGACTCCTACGAGCAGTACTTC.

This rearrangement joins TRBV5-1 to TRBJ2-2; maybe TRBD2 (5 bases). Germline CDR1 is SGHRS and CDR2 is YFSETQ. The CDR3 spans 15 residues. V lost 0 bases to trimming and J lost 6 bases, with 12 bases between them. The CDR3 DNA reads TGCGCCAGCAGCTTGGGGCCGGACTGGGCCGGGGAGCTGTTTTTT. Protein product: CASSLGPDWAGELFF. Full variable domain (missing parts from reference TRBV5-1 and TRBJ2-2): KAGVTQTPRYLIKTRGQQVTLSCSPISGHRSVSWYQQTPGQGLQFLFEYFSETQRNKGNFPGRFSGRQFSNSRSEMNVSTLELGDSALYLCASSLGPDWAGELFFGEGSRLTVL.

This chain uses TRBV6-1 with TRBJ1-3, with 7 nucleotides matching TRBD1. Per the germline V gene, CDR1 is MNHNS and CDR2 is SASEGT. V shed 2 bases, J shed 0 bases, and the junction held 7 bases outside the gene matches. The CDR3 runs to 17 residues. The CDR3 region is CASSEHQPGGSGNTIYF. The CDR3 nucleotides read TGTGCCAGCAGTGAACACCAACCAGGGGGCTCTGGAAACACCATATATTTT.

The chain joins TRBV6-2 or TRBV6-3 to TRBJ2-7; D is uncertain. The V gene's germline CDR1 is MNHEY and CDR2 SVGEGT. There are 11 residues in the CDR3. V was shortened by 5 bases and J by 3 bases, with 5 bases between the two germline ends. The CDR3 loop is CASSQLYEQYF. DNA for the CDR3: TGTGCCAGCAGTCAACTCTACGAGCAGTACTTC.

The CDR3 DNA follows: TGTGCCAGCAGCCATGGGGCTACAGGGGGAAACACCATATATTTT. Encoded protein: CASSHGATGGNTIYF. The chain uses TRBV9 and TRBJ1-3, with TRBD1 as a possible D gene (6 bases). The CDR3 extends over 15 amino acids. Trimming removed 4 bases at V and 4 bases at J, with 15 bases between. Germline CDR1 SGDLS, CDR2 YYNGEE.

This clone was seen a single time. This chain joins TRBV19 and TRBJ2-7; TRBD2 matches at 10 bases. V lost 7 bases, J lost 0 bases, and 6 bases stayed unmatched. The CDR3 length is 15 residues. Germline lookup yields CDR1 LNHDA and CDR2 SQIVND (reference sequence). The CDR3 sequence is CASTRTSGDSYEQYF. Written as DNA, the CDR3 is TGTGCCAGTACCCGGACTAGCGGTGACTCCTACGAGCAGTACTTC.

This clone has only a few counts. The genes are TRBV18 and TRBJ1-3; 7 positions match TRBD1. The CDR3 consists of 13 residues. Germline V gene data show CDR1 as KGHSH and CDR2 as LQKENI. V dropped 8 bases and J dropped 2; count of bases not matched to a gene: 3. CDR3 in amino acids: CASLQGAGNTIYF. In DNA form, the CDR3 reads TGTGCCAGCCTCCAGGGGGCTGGAAACACCATATATTTT. Supplemented by reference TRBV18 and TRBJ1-3, the full variable domain reads NAGVMQNPRHLVRRRGQEARLRCSPMKGHSHVYWYRQLPEEGLKFMVYLQKENIIDESGMPKERFSAEFPKEGPSILRIQQVVRGDSAAYFCASLQGAGNTIYFGEGSWLTVV.

The chain is built from TRBV14 and TRBJ2-3; 7 bases map to TRBD2. After removal of 0 bases from V and 4 bases from J, the junction contained 13 bases not matched to a gene. Germline loops: CDR1 SGHDN, CDR2 FVKESK. The CDR3 sequence is 18 residues long. CDR3 residues: CASSQDRGGGLSPDTQYF. CDR3 nucleotide sequence: TGTGCCAGCAGCCAAGATCGGGGCGGGGGACTCAGCCCAGATACGCAGTATTTT.

The chain carries TRBV4-2 and TRBJ2-7; 9 bases fit TRBD2. V lost 3 bases and J lost 4; bases outside the gene matches: 4. The CDR3 is made up of 14 amino acids. Germline V gives CDR1 LGHNA, CDR2 YNFKEQ. The CDR3 DNA follows: TGTGCCAGCAGCCAGGCTAGCGGGGAATACGAGCAGTACTTC. Its protein product is CASSQASGEYEQYF.

This clone appeared a few times. The chain has TRBV6-5 and TRBJ2-2; D unclear. The CDR3 extends over 12 amino acids. Germline V lookup: CDR1 MNHEY, CDR2 SVGAGI. The V end lost 4 bases, the J end lost 3 bases, and 3 bases lay between the germline ends. The CDR3 sequence is CASSSDTGELFF. CDR3 coding DNA: TGTGCCAGCAGTTCGGACACCGGGGAGCTGTTTTTT.